This TCR beta chain was sequenced during a study of blood T cell repertoires in COVID-19. Study background: In each case, the material was cDNA or gDNA derived from T cells, B-cell-depleted T cells, or PBMCs.

How the authors handled the data: Amplification from reference gene primers served as the basis for estimated nucleated cell counts. The data were produced by immunoSEQ multiplex PCR, yet TCRdb's version contains in-frame clones alone and is incomplete. For V, J and clone size, that table is used; D and trimming come from the DNA. The sample carries about 310,000 clones, nearly 90% recorded once. The CDR3 extends over 15 amino acids. The junction had 4 bases not matched to a gene; V was cut back by 2 bases and J by 1 base. From germline, CDR1 is MNHEY and CDR2 SVGAGI. The clonotype originates from a woman aged 25 to 39 who had recovered from COVID-19. The sample consisted of PBMCs or T cells enriched from blood (not recorded which). The chain recombines TRBV6-5 with TRBJ1-1; 7 bases fit TRBD1. The CDR3 DNA reads as TGTGCCAGCAGTTACGCATCAGGGGGGAACACTGAAGCTTTCTTT. Amino acids: CASSYASGGNTEAFF.